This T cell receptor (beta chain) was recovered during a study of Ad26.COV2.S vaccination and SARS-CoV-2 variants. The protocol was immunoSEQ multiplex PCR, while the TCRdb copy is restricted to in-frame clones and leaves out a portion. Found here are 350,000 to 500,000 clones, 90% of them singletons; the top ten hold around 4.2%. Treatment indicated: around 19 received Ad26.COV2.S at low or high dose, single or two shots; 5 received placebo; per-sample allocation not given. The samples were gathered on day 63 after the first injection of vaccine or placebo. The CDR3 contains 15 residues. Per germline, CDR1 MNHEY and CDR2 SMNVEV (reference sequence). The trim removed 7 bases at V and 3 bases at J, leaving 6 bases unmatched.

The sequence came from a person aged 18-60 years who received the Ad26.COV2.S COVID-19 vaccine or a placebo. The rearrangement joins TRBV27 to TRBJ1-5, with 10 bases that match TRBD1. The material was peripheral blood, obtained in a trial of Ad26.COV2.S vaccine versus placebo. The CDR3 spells CASNAGTGVNQPQHF. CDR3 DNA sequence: TGTGCCAGCAATGCCGGGACAGGGGTCAATCAGCCCCAGCATTTT.